The 23 T cell receptor beta chains below were found in one sample sequenced in a study of shared clonotypes between healthy human individuals. Only in-frame clones appear in the TCRdb table, and some are missing; sequencing was by immunoSEQ multiplex PCR. Of 2 million to 2.5 million clones listed, approximately 94% are singletons. The sequenced material came from naive CD4+ T cells sorted from blood. Subset denoted: CD45RA+ positively selected. The receptors stem from a man aged 18 to 30 in good health.

The V call is TRBV6-5, the J call TRBJ2-5, with unresolved D. The CDR3 has 11 amino acids. Deletions cut 8 bases from V and 4 bases from J, with 8 bases between. Per germline, CDR1 MNHEY and CDR2 SVGAGI. CDR3 bases: TGTGCCAGCGCCCAACGAGAGACCCAGTACTTC. Amino acids: CASAQRETQYF.

A remark on this clone: At one end, the junction sequence differs from germline, possibly due to a read error. The same CDR3 also results from other DNA sequences found in this sample. This sequence joins TRBV7-7 and TRBJ2-2; 7 positions match TRBD2. The germline V gene encodes CDR1 SSHAT and CDR2 FNYEAQ (reference sequence). This CDR3 spans 15 amino acids. The CDR3, as DNA: TGTGCTAGCAGCCCCGGGGGGTCGAACACCGGGGAGCTGTTTTTT. As protein: CASSPGGSNTGELFF.

The sample holds one count of this clone. The sample carries other DNA sequences with the same CDR3. The CDR3 loop reads CASSPGQVSYEQYF. The CDR3 DNA reads TGTGCCAGCTCCCCGGGACAGGTATCCTACGAGCAGTACTTC. The chain joins TRBV18 to TRBJ2-7; 8 nucleotides agree with TRBD1. The CDR3 has 14 residues. The germline CDR1 and CDR2 sequences are KGHSH and LQKENI. V gave up 6 bases and J gave up 1 base; unmatched junction bases: 5. Complete variable domain (other parts from reference TRBV18 and TRBJ2-7): NAGVMQNPRHLVRRRGQEARLRCSPMKGHSHVYWYRQLPEEGLKFMVYLQKENIIDESGMPKERFSAEFPKEGPSILRIQQVVRGDSAAYFCASSPGQVSYEQYFGPGTRLTVT.

The gene calls are TRBV7-9 and TRBJ1-2, with TRBD1 matching over 7 bases. This CDR3 comprises 13 residues. J was trimmed by 7 bases and V by 6 bases; bases with no gene match: 8. CDR1 and CDR2 (germline): SEHNR, FQNEAQ (reference sequence). CDR3 loop: CASSPTGEFGYTF. CDR3 DNA: TGTGCCAGCAGTCCTACAGGGGAATTTGGCTACACCTTC.

The chain couples TRBV30 to TRBJ2-7; D ambiguous. Germline V gene data show CDR1 as GTSNPN and CDR2 as SVGIG (reference sequence). The CDR3 is 13 residues long. V lost 1 base and J lost 2, with 9 bases in between. The DNA for the CDR3 is TGTGCCTGGAGTGCCGGTCGTCCCTACGAGCAGTACTTC. Protein product: CAWSAGRPYEQYF.

The chain recombines TRBV19 with TRBJ2-2; D gene ambiguous. Germline V lookup: CDR1 LNHDA, CDR2 SQIVND (reference sequence). The CDR3 runs to 14 residues. The V end was cut by 0 bases, the J end by 2 bases, with 4 bases between. The CDR3 DNA reads as TGTGCCAGTAGTATAGACAAAAACACCGGGGAGCTGTTTTTT. This translates into CASSIDKNTGELFF. Full variable domain (outside the CDR3, taken from reference TRBV19 and TRBJ2-2): DGGITQSPKYLFRKEGQNVTLSCEQNLNHDAMYWYRQDPGQGLRLIYYSQIVNDFQKGDIAEGYSVSREKKESFPLTVTSAQKNPTAFYLCASSIDKNTGELFFGEGSRLTVL.

V usage is TRBV30 and J usage is TRBJ1-1, with D hard to call. The CDR3 extends over 14 amino acids. V was clipped by 0 bases and J by 3 bases, with 11 bases between them. Germline V gives CDR1 GTSNPN, CDR2 SVGIG (reference sequence). The CDR3, as DNA: TGTGCCTGGAGTGTACCGCGGGTTTACACTGAAGCTTTCTTT. Translating gives CAWSVPRVYTEAFF. Based on the CDR3 plus reference TRBV30 and TRBJ1-1, the full variable domain is SQTIHQWPATLVQPVGSPLSLECTVEGTSNPNLYWYRQAAGRGLQLLFYSVGIGQISSEVPQNLSASRPQDRQFILSSKKLLLSDSGFYLCAWSVPRVYTEAFFGQGTRLTVV.

This chain joins TRBV10-2 and TRBJ2-3, with TRBD2 matching 8 bases. Germline CDR1 and CDR2: WSHSY and SAAADI. Trimming took 5 bases from V and 7 from J; bases not matched to a gene: 11. This CDR3 region has 15 residues. The CDR3 reads CASSLSGEVTNTQYF. CDR3 bases: TGCGCCAGCAGTCTTAGCGGGGAGGTCACGAATACGCAGTATTTT.

This rearrangement joins TRBV5-1 to TRBJ2-7; TRBD2 matches at 10 bases. The CDR3 consists of 16 residues. Germline V gene sequence: CDR1 SGHRS, CDR2 YFSETQ. V dropped 7 bases and J dropped 0; count of bases not matched to a gene: 10. The CDR3 loop reads CASGGLAGDLSYEQYF. As DNA, the CDR3 is TGCGCCAGCGGCGGGCTAGCGGGGGACCTCTCCTACGAGCAGTACTTC.

The chain couples TRBV19 to TRBJ1-1; no clear D. The length of the CDR3 is 14 residues. V was shortened by 6 bases and J by 5 bases, with 16 bases between the two germline ends. Germline V gene sequence: CDR1 LNHDA, CDR2 SQIVND (reference sequence). CDR3 residues: CASREGLPSTEAFF. Here the CDR3 DNA reads TGTGCCAGTAGAGAGGGCCTCCCGAGTACTGAAGCTTTCTTT.

The J gene is TRBJ1-4, the V gene TRBV7-3, with TRBD1 matching 11 bases. The germline CDR1 and CDR2 sequences are SGHTA and FQGTGA. After removal of 3 bases from V and 5 bases from J, the junction contained 20 bases not matched to a gene. This CDR3 contains 21 residues. In DNA, the CDR3 is TGTGCCAGCAGCTTTTGGACAGGGGGCCTTTTTACCAAAGAAGCCAATGAAAAACTGTTTTTT. Amino acid sequence: CASSFWTGGLFTKEANEKLFF.

The rearrangement uses TRBV28 and TRBJ1-5; a possible D gene is TRBD1 (5 bases). Germline CDR1 is MDHEN and CDR2 is SYDVKM. Trimming removed 7 bases at V and 6 bases at J, with 13 bases between. The CDR3 contains 13 residues. CDR3 protein: CASMGESGQPQHF. CDR3 bases: TGTGCCAGCATGGGGGAATCGGGTCAGCCCCAGCATTTT.

The chain combines TRBV6-1 with TRBJ2-7; 7 bases match TRBD1. The CDR3 runs 15 residues. Trimming took 5 bases from V and 2 from J; bases not matched to a gene: 9. Germline V CDR1 and CDR2: MNHNS, SASEGT. Here the CDR3 DNA reads TGTGCCAGCAGTCGTTACTCGGACAGGACCTACGAGCAGTACTTC. This gives the protein CASSRYSDRTYEQYF.

The CDR3 coding sequence is TGTGCCAGCAGTGATCAAGGTGTCGGGAGCCCCTACGAGCAGTACTTC. It yields the protein CASSDQGVGSPYEQYF. V and J are TRBV6-1 and TRBJ2-7; the D gene is possibly TRBD2 (6 bases). This CDR3 is 16 amino acids long. Per the germline V gene, CDR1 is MNHNS and CDR2 is SASEGT. Trimming left V 3 bases short and J 2 bases short, with 17 bases between.

This chain connects TRBV20-1 to TRBJ1-1, with D hard to call. Germline V gene data show CDR1 as DFQATT and CDR2 as SNEGSKA (reference sequence). V lost 7 bases, J lost 1 base, and 7 bases lay in between. This CDR3 comprises 11 residues. This CDR3 is CSGLENTEAFF. CDR3 bases: TGCAGTGGCCTAGAGAACACTGAAGCTTTCTTT.

This chain links TRBV7-8 with TRBJ1-2; D call uncertain. The V gene's germline CDR1 is SGHVS and CDR2 FQNEAQ. The length of the CDR3 is 16 residues. With 5 bases removed from V and 3 bases from J, the gap between germline ends came to 19 bases. CDR3 amino acids: CASSTKNLDKYYGYTF. The DNA for the CDR3 is TGTGCCAGCAGCACCAAGAATCTCGACAAGTACTATGGCTACACCTTC.

The chain is built from TRBV6-1 and TRBJ1-1; D call uncertain. Trimming cost V 6 bases and J 6 bases, with 8 bases left between them. CDR3 size: 11 residues. In germline, CDR1 is MNHNS, CDR2 SASEGT. The CDR3: CASRRLPEAFF. CDR3 bases: TGTGCCAGCAGACGCCTGCCTGAAGCTTTCTTT.

The chain carries TRBV2 and TRBJ2-5; D is unresolved. The CDR3 length is 11 residues. Per the germline V gene, CDR1 is SNHLY and CDR2 is FYNNEI. V lost 5 bases and J 4 bases, leaving 5 bases between the germline ends. CDR3 DNA: TGTGCCAGCAGTCCTACAGAGACCCAGTACTTC. Residues: CASSPTETQYF.

The V and J genes are TRBV11-3 and TRBJ2-1; 8 nucleotides match TRBD2. The germline V gene has CDR1 SGHNT and CDR2 YENEEA. J gave up 6 bases and V 0 bases, and 7 bases lay outside the gene matches. The CDR3 spans 16 residues. The DNA for the CDR3 is TGTGCCAGCAGCTTAGATAAGCGAAGCGGGAGCAATGAGCAGTTCTTC. Encoded protein: CASSLDKRSGSNEQFF.

The V and J genes are TRBV21-1 and TRBJ1-6. TRBV21-1 is a recognized pseudogene. The CDR3 totals 15 residues. The CDR3 is CASSKGPGPNSPLHF. As DNA, the CDR3 is TGTGCCAGCAGCAAAGGACCGGGACCGAATTCACCCCTCCACTTT.

This chain uses TRBV2 with TRBJ2-5; 8 bases agree with TRBD2. Germline V gene lookup returns CDR1 SNHLY and CDR2 FYNNEI. The V segment lost 6 bases and the J segment 5 bases; nucleotides outside the gene matches: 8. The CDR3 covers 14 residues. The CDR3 sequence: CASRQRELSETQYF. The CDR3 DNA reads as TGTGCCAGCAGGCAGCGGGAGCTTTCGGAGACCCAGTACTTC.

V is TRBV4-1 and J is TRBJ1-4; the D gene is possibly TRBD1 (6 bases). Germline values: CDR1 MGHRA, CDR2 YSYEKL. The V end lost 1 base, the J end lost 4 bases, and 10 bases lay between the germline ends. CDR3 length: 15 residues. The CDR3 DNA reads TGCGCCAGCAGCCAAGGGACAGATTATAATGAAAAACTGTTTTTT. Translating gives CASSQGTDYNEKLFF.

This chain uses TRBV6-1 with TRBJ1-4; no clear D. Per the germline V gene, CDR1 is MNHNS and CDR2 is SASEGT. Trimming took 2 bases from V and 16 from J, leaving 17 bases between them. The CDR3 runs to 13 residues. The CDR3 region has the DNA TGTGCCAGCAGTGAATCACTTGGGAGAGTTCCGTTTTTT. As protein: CASSESLGRVPFF.